One and the same sample provided the 29 T cell receptor beta chains below, sequenced in a study of blood T cells in healthy people across ages. Primers used in a second PCR of roughly 6 to 12 cycles were a sample-barcoded 5' primer and a J-beta primer mix. TCRdb reprocessed the 5' RACE reads with MiXCR, giving one entry per CDR3 protein. This table holds around 870,000 distinct CDR3 sequences, more than 25% found once. Sequencing was carried out using blood. The receptor source for this set is a woman at least 80 years old in good health.

The table lists this clonotype with many counts. The rearrangement joins TRBV20-1 to TRBJ1-2, with D perhaps TRBD1 (6 bases). V was clipped by 4 bases and J by 0 bases, with 24 bases between them. This CDR3 has 18 residues. Germline V gene sequence: CDR1 DFQATT, CDR2 SNEGSKA (reference sequence). As DNA, the CDR3 is TGCAGTGCTAATACTGAACAGGGCGCGAGAAAAGCTAACTATGGCTACACCTTC. Amino acid sequence: CSANTEQGARKANYGYTF.

This clonotype was detected ten times or more. The chain couples TRBV2 to TRBJ1-2; D is possibly TRBD1 (6 bases). V lost 10 bases, J lost 0 bases, and 12 bases lay in between. The CDR3 runs to 13 residues. Germline values: CDR1 SNHLY, CDR2 FYNNEI. DNA of the CDR3: TGTGCCACAAGGACAGACTCTAACTATGGCTACACCTTC. Protein sequence: CATRTDSNYGYTF.

There are many counts of this clonotype. The gene calls are TRBV4-3 and TRBJ2-6, with a possible D match to TRBD2 (6 bases). The CDR3 consists of 16 residues. Germline CDR1 LGHNA, CDR2 YSLEER. V lost 0 bases and J 5 bases, leaving 11 bases between the germline ends. CDR3 loop: CASSQDTGVRANVLTF. In DNA form, the CDR3 reads TGCGCCAGCAGCCAAGATACGGGAGTGAGGGCCAACGTCCTGACTTTC.

This clonotype has a count of ten or more. This chain uses TRBV7-2 with TRBJ1-4, with unresolved D. The CDR3 is 14 residues long. The germline V gene encodes CDR1 SGHTA and CDR2 FQGNSA. With 0 bases removed from V and 7 bases from J, the gap between germline ends came to 9 bases. CDR3 sequence reads: CASSLALAAEKLFF. DNA for the CDR3: TGTGCCAGCAGCTTAGCTCTAGCCGCTGAAAAACTGTTTTTT.

At least ten counts were recorded for this clonotype. J is TRBJ2-1 and V is TRBV11-2; TRBD2 matches at 13 bases. Germline V gives CDR1 SGHAT, CDR2 FQNNGV. This CDR3 has 15 amino acids. The ends lost 5 bases at V and 10 bases at J; junction bases unmatched: 8. CDR3 protein: CASSQGTSGAWEQFF. The CDR3 DNA is TGTGCCAGCAGCCAAGGGACTAGCGGGGCGTGGGAGCAGTTCTTC.

This clonotype occurred many times. V gene TRBV11-3 combines with J gene TRBJ2-5; D is possibly TRBD2 (5 bases). CDR1 SGHNT and CDR2 YENEEA come from the germline V gene. The CDR3 extends over 14 amino acids. V shed 1 base and J shed 0 bases, with 6 bases lying between them. DNA of the CDR3: TGTGCCAGCAGCTTAGCGGACTACCAAGAGACCCAGTACTTC. Amino acids: CASSLADYQETQYF. The full variable domain, in which reference TRBV11-3 and TRBJ2-5 provide the parts outside the CDR3, is EAGVVQSPRYKIIEKKQPVAFWCNPISGHNTLYWYLQNLGQGPELLIRYENEEAVDDSQLPKDRFSAERLKGVDSTLKIQPAELGDSAVYLCASSLADYQETQYFGPGTRLLVL.

This clonotype was recorded at least ten times. The chain joins TRBV9 to TRBJ1-1; no clear D gene. Germline CDR1 and CDR2: SGDLS and YYNGEE. The length of the CDR3 is 13 residues. Trimming pared 2 bases from V and 2 bases from J, leaving 7 bases between. The CDR3 DNA is TGTGCCAGCAGCGTCGGGAGAAACACTGAAGCTTTCTTT. Its protein product is CASSVGRNTEAFF.

This clonotype has a count of ten or more. The chain combines TRBV12-3 or TRBV12-4 with TRBJ2-3; D unclear. V was shortened by 1 base and J by 0 bases, with 20 bases between the two germline ends. The CDR3 is 19 amino acids. The CDR3 loop is CASSLGAGVGSSSTDTQYF. CDR3 sequence (DNA): TGTGCCAGCAGTTTAGGCGCTGGGGTGGGTTCTTCTAGCACAGATACGCAGTATTTT.

V is TRBV10-3 and J is TRBJ1-5; 11 positions match TRBD1. CDR3 size: 14 residues. Germline V gene lookup returns CDR1 ENHRY and CDR2 SYGVKD. J gave up 4 bases and V 8 bases, and 4 bases lay outside the gene matches. Written as DNA, the CDR3 is TGTGCCATCGGGGGGACAGGGGGGAATCAGCCCCAGCATTTT. Protein sequence: CAIGGTGGNQPQHF.

In this sample, this clonotype turned up many times. The V gene is TRBV12-3 or TRBV12-4, the J gene TRBJ1-1; 8 nucleotides agree with TRBD1. There are 13 residues in the CDR3. The trim removed 3 bases at V and 12 bases at J, leaving 9 bases unmatched. CDR3 loop: CASSFLDREETFF. CDR3 sequence (DNA): TGTGCCAGCAGTTTCTTGGACAGGGAGGAAACTTTCTTT.

About this clonotype: A clone one base away is much larger, so this may be a read error. The rearrangement uses TRBV2 and TRBJ2-1; TRBD2 agrees at 7 bases. The V and J ends lost 5 bases and 3 bases, in that order; junction bases with no gene match: 10. The CDR3 is 16 residues long. The germline V gene encodes CDR1 SNHLY and CDR2 FYNNEI. CDR3 in amino acids: CASSKRVTGGYNEQFF. The DNA for the CDR3 is TGTGCCAGCAGTAAAAGGGTAACGGGGGGCTACAATGAGCAGTTCTTC.

Many counts were recorded for this clonotype. The genes are TRBV7-2 and TRBJ2-3, with D uncertain. Germline CDR1 and CDR2: SGHTA and FQGNSA. The V and J ends lost 4 bases and 6 bases respectively, with 8 bases between them. The CDR3 contains 12 residues. CDR3: CASSSTVDTQYF. The CDR3 DNA reads TGTGCCAGCAGCTCCACTGTGGATACGCAGTATTTT. The full variable domain, in which reference TRBV7-2 and TRBJ2-3 provide the parts outside the CDR3, is GAGVSQSPSNKVTEKGKDVELRCDPISGHTALYWYRQSLGQGLEFLIYFQGNSAPDKSGLPSDRFSAERTGGSVSTLTIQRTQQEDSAVYLCASSSTVDTQYFGPGTRLTVL.

This clonotype was detected ten times or more. The chain combines TRBV20-1 with TRBJ2-5; weak D call: TRBD1 (6 bases). The CDR3 has 15 amino acids. V was clipped by 6 bases and J by 0 bases, with 17 bases between them. Per the germline V gene, CDR1 is DFQATT and CDR2 is SNEGSKA (reference sequence). The CDR3 coding sequence is TGCAGTGCCTTTTTACTCCAGGGGAACCAAGAGACCCAGTACTTC. As protein: CSAFLLQGNQETQYF.

This clonotype was recorded at least ten times. The rearrangement joins TRBV7-9 to TRBJ2-7, with D possibly TRBD1 on 5 matching bases. CDR3 length: 15 amino acids. The germline gives CDR1 SEHNR, CDR2 FQNEAQ (reference sequence). V lost 4 bases, J lost 4 bases, and 17 bases lay in between. The CDR3 DNA sequence: TGTGCCAGCAGCTCACCCTCTGGGGCCCAGTACGAGCAGTACTTC. It translates to CASSSPSGAQYEQYF.

This chain uses TRBV28 with TRBJ1-5; possibly TRBD1 for D (6 bases). Germline CDR1 reads MDHEN; CDR2 reads SYDVKM. V was shortened by 7 bases and J by 7 bases, with 20 bases between the two germline ends. CDR3 length: 15 residues. In DNA, the CDR3 is TGTGCCAGCACCCGGGGAGGGGGAGAGGGCCAGCCCCAGCATTTT. Protein: CASTRGGGEGQPQHF.

There are many counts of this clonotype. The gene calls are TRBV11-2 and TRBJ2-5; 8 nucleotides agree with TRBD1. The CDR3 is 16 amino acids. Germline CDR1 and CDR2: SGHAT and FQNNGV. V lost 5 bases to trimming and J lost 1 base; unmatched junction nucleotides: 9. CDR3 in DNA: TGTGCCAGCAGCCTAAAGGGACAGGTCCTCCAAGAGACCCAGTACTTC. Encoded protein: CASSLKGQVLQETQYF.

This clonotype was observed at least ten times. The V gene is TRBV6-5, the J gene TRBJ2-5; D is undetermined. The ends were cut back, 0 bases at V and 6 bases at J, with 11 bases in the middle. The V gene's germline CDR1 is MNHEY and CDR2 SVGAGI. This CDR3 is 14 amino acids long. CDR3 DNA: TGTGCCAGCAGTTACTCGAGGACCGTAAAGACCCAGTACTTC. Its protein product is CASSYSRTVKTQYF.

Notes on this clonotype: A much larger clonotype is one base distant, so this may be a read error. The chain couples TRBV6-2 or TRBV6-3 to TRBJ2-7; unclear D gene. Trimming removed 2 bases at V and 7 bases at J, with 12 bases between. Germline CDR1 is MNHEY and CDR2 is SVGEGT. The CDR3 has 13 amino acids. CDR3 sequence: CASSYGPDNEQYF. CDR3 nucleotide sequence: TGTGCCAGCAGTTACGGCCCCGACAATGAGCAGTACTTC.

The chain couples TRBV20-1 to TRBJ1-1; TRBD1 agrees at 7 bases. Germline lookup yields CDR1 DFQATT and CDR2 SNEGSKA (reference sequence). The CDR3 is 13 amino acids. With V trimmed by 0 bases and J by 3 bases, 1 base remained unmatched. The CDR3 bases are TGCAGTGCTAGAGAAGACAGGGACACTGAAGCTTTCTTT. It specifies CSAREDRDTEAFF.

This clonotype was detected many times. The chain links TRBV12-3 or TRBV12-4 to TRBJ2-1; 7 nucleotides agree with TRBD1. The CDR3 consists of 16 residues. V shed 2 bases, J shed 2 bases, and the junction held 6 bases outside the gene matches. Here the CDR3 DNA reads TGTGCCAGCAGTTTAACTTCACAGGGGACCTACAATGAGCAGTTCTTC. Translating gives CASSLTSQGTYNEQFF.

There are a few counts of this clonotype. This chain connects TRBV20-1 to TRBJ2-5; TRBD2 is a possible D gene (5 bases). The V and J ends lost 0 bases and 7 bases respectively, with 15 bases between them. The CDR3 loop spans 14 amino acids. The germline gives CDR1 DFQATT, CDR2 SNEGSKA (reference sequence). CDR3 sequence reads: CSARDYAGGGTQYF. As DNA, the CDR3 is TGCAGTGCTAGAGATTACGCGGGCGGTGGGACCCAGTACTTC.

This clonotype was detected many times. V gene TRBV7-9 combines with J gene TRBJ1-2; 8 nucleotides line up with TRBD1. The CDR3 length is 15 residues. Per germline, CDR1 SEHNR and CDR2 FQNEAQ (reference sequence). J gave up 4 bases and V 4 bases, and 8 bases lay outside the gene matches. The chain's CDR3 is CASSSWTGTGYGYTF. CDR3 coding DNA: TGTGCCAGCAGCTCCTGGACAGGGACGGGCTATGGCTACACCTTC.

This clonotype showed up many times. This chain's CDR3 is CASSQGDREETQYF. The CDR3, as DNA: TGTGCCAGCAGCCAAGGGGACAGAGAAGAGACCCAGTACTTC. J is TRBJ2-5 and V is TRBV3-1, with 7 bases aligning to TRBD1. The CDR3 consists of 14 residues. Germline CDR1 is LGHDT and CDR2 is YNNKEL (reference sequence). Unmatched junction bases numbered 2, after V lost 1 base and J lost 3 bases.

V usage is TRBV12-3 or TRBV12-4 and J usage is TRBJ2-1, with 16 bases identical to TRBD2. This CDR3 region has 20 residues. Trimming at V came to 0 bases and at J to 8 bases, leaving 13 bases not matched to a gene. CDR3 nucleotides: TGTGCCAGCAGTTTAGCGCCCGGGACTAGCGGGAGGGCGGGCGGCCATGAGCAGTTCTTC. Encoded protein: CASSLAPGTSGRAGGHEQFF.

This clonotype has a handful of counts. The chain joins TRBV10-1 to TRBJ2-1; a weak D match, TRBD2 (6 bases). The CDR3 has 15 amino acids. CDR1 is WNHNN, CDR2 SYGVQD, per germline (reference sequence). V was pared by 2 bases and J by 5 bases, with 13 bases between. CDR3 in DNA: TGCGCCAGCAGTGAGGAGCGGGCTGCCAACAATGAGCAGTTCTTC. This gives the protein CASSEERAANNEQFF.

This clonotype was counted at least ten times. The J gene is TRBJ2-4, the V gene TRBV27; D is undetermined. This CDR3 is built from 16 residues. V gave up 4 bases and J gave up 0 bases, with 13 bases separating them. Germline V gene sequence: CDR1 MNHEY, CDR2 SMNVEV (reference sequence). The CDR3 region has the DNA TGTGCCAGCAGTTCCCGGGCCCCACTAGCCAAAAACATTCAGTACTTC. Residues: CASSSRAPLAKNIQYF.

This clonotype has a handful of counts. Given a much more abundant clone one base away, this may be a read error. The J gene is TRBJ2-7, the V gene TRBV5-1; 9 nucleotides line up with TRBD2. CDR1 and CDR2 (germline): SGHRS, YFSETQ. This CDR3 region has 15 residues. Unmatched junction bases numbered 11, after V lost 2 bases and J lost 8 bases. The CDR3 DNA sequence: TGCGCCAGCAGCTTACGAGCGGGGGGCCGTTACAAGCAGTACTTC. Protein sequence: CASSLRAGGRYKQYF. Full variable domain (outside the CDR3, taken from reference TRBV5-1 and TRBJ2-7): KAGVTQTPRYLIKTRGQQVTLSCSPISGHRSVSWYQQTPGQGLQFLFEYFSETQRNKGNFPGRFSGRQFSNSRSEMNVSTLELGDSALYLCASSLRAGGRYKQYFGPGTRLTVT.

This clonotype appeared a few times. The chain combines TRBV18 with TRBJ2-5; D might be TRBD2 (6 bases). V dropped 1 base and J dropped 5 bases, with 11 bases sitting between them. Germline V gives CDR1 KGHSH, CDR2 LQKENI. The CDR3 has 14 amino acids. CDR3 in amino acids: CASSPLPGDETQYF. Here the CDR3 DNA reads TGTGCCAGCTCACCACTCCCGGGGGATGAGACCCAGTACTTC.

The table lists this clonotype with a count of one. This may be a read error, as it is one base from a much larger clone. The chain uses TRBV20-1 and TRBJ2-7, with D unclear. V shed 6 bases and J shed 10 bases, with 22 bases lying between them. Germline V CDR1 and CDR2: DFQATT, SNEGSKA (reference sequence). The CDR3 is 13 amino acids. CDR3 DNA: TGCAGTGCGGCGCCTTTTGGCAAAAACACTCAGTACTTC. This translates into CSAAPFGKNTQYF.